Each of the 2 T cell receptor beta chains below was sequenced from the same sample in a study of cytomegalovirus exposure and HLA in healthy donors. In the PCR, 60 Vbeta and 13 Jbeta primers were used. Some clones are missing from TCRdb's copy, which holds only in-frame ones; the method was immunoSEQ multiplex PCR. The data hold about 210,000 clones, with more than 70% observed a single time. Sequenced: PBMCs. All receptors derive from a middle-aged man in good health and CMV-seropositive.

The V call is TRBV4-1, the J call TRBJ2-5, with D hard to call. CDR1 is MGHRA and CDR2 is YSYEKL in the germline V gene. The CDR3 totals 12 residues. V was shortened by 4 bases and J by 5 bases, with 8 bases between the two germline ends. This CDR3 reads CASSPSPETQYF. The CDR3 region has the DNA TGCGCCAGCAGCCCTTCCCCGGAGACCCAGTACTTC.

The V gene is TRBV2, the J gene TRBJ2-2; TRBD1 matches 11 bases. J lost 5 bases, V lost 7 bases, and 9 bases had no gene match. CDR3 length equals 16 residues. The germline V gene encodes CDR1 SNHLY and CDR2 FYNNEI. CDR3 DNA sequence: TGTGCCAGCATTCCTAGGACAGGGGGCAGTACCGGGGAGCTGTTTTTT. Protein product: CASIPRTGGSTGELFF.